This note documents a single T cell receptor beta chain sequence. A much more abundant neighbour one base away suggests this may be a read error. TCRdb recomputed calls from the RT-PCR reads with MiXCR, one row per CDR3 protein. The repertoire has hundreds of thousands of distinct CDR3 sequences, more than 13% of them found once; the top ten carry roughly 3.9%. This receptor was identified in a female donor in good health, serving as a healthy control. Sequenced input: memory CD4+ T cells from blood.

The CDR3 DNA reads TGTGCCAGAAGTTCTAGCGGGAGCCCCTGGGAGCTGTTTTTT. Encoded protein: CARSSSGSPWELFF. The rearrangement joins TRBV6-2 or TRBV6-3 to TRBJ2-2; the match to TRBD2 covers 10 bases. The germline CDR1 and CDR2 sequences are MNHEY and SVGEGT. The CDR3 is made up of 14 amino acids.